The 22 T cell receptor beta chains below were found in one sample sequenced in a study of blood T cell repertoires in COVID-19. TCRdb keeps only in-frame clones here, not all; method: immunoSEQ multiplex PCR. The sample shows about 160,000 clones, approximately 82% of them seen only once. Sequencing was performed on peripheral blood. All receptors come from a woman between 35 and 50 years old with COVID-19, enrolled during active disease.

The chain links TRBV7-9 to TRBJ1-2; a weak D match, TRBD1 (5 bases). The CDR3 has 14 amino acids. V lost 1 base and J 8 bases, leaving 14 bases between the germline ends. Germline CDR1 is SEHNR and CDR2 is FQNEAQ (reference sequence). CDR3 residues: CASSLGGYQGGYTF. CDR3 in DNA: TGTGCCAGCAGCTTAGGGGGTTACCAGGGAGGCTACACCTTC.

The chain uses TRBV11-2 and TRBJ1-2; D uncertain. Germline CDR1 reads SGHAT; CDR2 reads FQNNGV. This CDR3 spans 11 amino acids. The V end lost 3 bases, the J end lost 9 bases, and 8 bases lay between the germline ends. CDR3 residues: CASSFERSYTF. Here the CDR3 DNA reads TGTGCCAGCAGCTTTGAGAGAAGCTACACCTTC.

Of note for this clone: Relative to the germline gene, one junction end is altered; a read error may explain this. The V and J genes are TRBV7-7 and TRBJ2-1; maybe TRBD2 (6 bases). Germline-derived CDR1 and CDR2 are SSHAT and FNYEAQ (reference sequence). CDR3 length equals 14 residues. CDR3 protein: CASSLGTSPNEQFF. The DNA for the CDR3 is TGTGCTAGCAGCTTGGGGACTTCGCCTAATGAGCAGTTCTTC.

This clone showed up just a few times. J is TRBJ1-5 and V is TRBV4-2; D is undetermined. The germline gives CDR1 LGHNA, CDR2 YNFKEQ. The CDR3 contains 15 residues. Trimming took off 0 bases at V and 7 bases at J, with 13 bases between the two ends. CDR3 coding DNA: TGTGCCAGCAGCCAAGATATCGGGGTTGGGCAGCCCCAGCATTTT. Translated: CASSQDIGVGQPQHF.

The chain has TRBV5-1 and TRBJ2-2, with TRBD2 matching 8 bases. The germline gives CDR1 SGHRS, CDR2 YFSETQ. V shed 0 bases, J shed 7 bases, and the junction held 2 bases outside the gene matches. The CDR3 runs 14 residues. CDR3 protein: CASSLDSGNGELFF. The CDR3 DNA reads TGCGCCAGCAGCTTGGATAGCGGGAACGGGGAGCTGTTTTTT.

J is TRBJ1-1 and V is TRBV19, with a tentative D call TRBD1 (6 bases). The CDR3 spans 13 residues. The V gene lost 11 bases and the J gene lost 0 bases, with 13 bases spanning the gap. Per the germline V gene, CDR1 is LNHDA and CDR2 is SQIVND (reference sequence). CDR3: CAAADRMNTEAFF. CDR3 DNA sequence: TGTGCCGCCGCGGACAGAATGAACACTGAAGCTTTCTTT.

The chain carries TRBV27 and TRBJ1-1; the D gene is possibly TRBD1 (5 bases). The CDR3 extends over 13 amino acids. The V and J ends lost 7 bases and 7 bases respectively, with 16 bases between them. The germline V gene encodes CDR1 MNHEY and CDR2 SMNVEV (reference sequence). CDR3 loop: CASNSGTASEAFF. The CDR3 region has the DNA TGTGCCAGCAATTCAGGGACTGCGAGTGAAGCTTTCTTT.

CDR3 nucleotide sequence: TGTGCCAGCAGTGTAGCTGGGTTCAACACTGAAGCTTTCTTT. Translated: CASSVAGFNTEAFF. The V and J genes are TRBV27 and TRBJ1-1; the D is unclear. Germline V lookup: CDR1 MNHEY, CDR2 SMNVEV (reference sequence). This CDR3 region has 14 residues. The V end was cut by 5 bases, the J end by 2 bases, with 12 bases between.

The gene calls are TRBV30 and TRBJ1-6; weak D call: TRBD1 (5 bases). Trimming removed 4 bases from V and 5 bases from J, with 12 bases in between. The CDR3 has 14 amino acids. The germline gives CDR1 GTSNPN, CDR2 SVGIG (reference sequence). CDR3 nucleotide sequence: TGTGCCTGGAACCTAGACAGCCATAATTCACCCCTCCACTTT. Protein product: CAWNLDSHNSPLHF.

V usage is TRBV5-8 and J usage is TRBJ1-3; TRBD1 is a possible D gene (6 bases). The germline CDR1 and CDR2 sequences are SGHTS and YDEGEE. The V gene lost 3 bases and the J gene lost 0 bases, with 10 bases spanning the gap. The CDR3 covers 15 residues. For the CDR3, the DNA is TGTGCCAGCAGCTATGACAGGCGCTCTGGAAACACCATATATTTT. Translated, it gives CASSYDRRSGNTIYF. Looking up the rest from reference TRBV5-8 and TRBJ1-3 gives the full variable domain: EAGVTQSPTHLIKTRGQQATLRCSPISGHTSVYWYQQALGLGLQFLLWYDEGEERNRGNFPPRFSGRQFPNYSSELNVNALELEDSALYLCASSYDRRSGNTIYFGEGSWLTVV.

The chain is built from TRBV5-1 and TRBJ2-3; D is possibly TRBD2 (6 bases). This CDR3 spans 16 amino acids. Between the trimmed V and J ends, which lost 4 bases and 0 bases, there was a span of 15 bases. Germline V lookup: CDR1 SGHRS, CDR2 YFSETQ. CDR3 residues: CASSPAGRTSTDTQYF. DNA of the CDR3: TGCGCCAGCAGCCCGGCGGGGCGCACCAGCACAGATACGCAGTATTTT.

The DNA of the CDR3 is TGCGCCAGCAGCCCCCAAGGGTCGGGAACCGCCGGGGAGCTGTTTTTT. Its protein is CASSPQGSGTAGELFF. V is TRBV5-1 and J is TRBJ2-2; tentatively, D is TRBD2 (5 bases). Germline V gene lookup returns CDR1 SGHRS and CDR2 YFSETQ. The CDR3 is made up of 16 amino acids. The V and J ends lost 4 bases and 6 bases respectively, with 19 bases between them.

The chain carries TRBV2 and TRBJ1-5; TRBD1 matches at 10 bases. CDR3 length equals 15 residues. Germline-derived CDR1 and CDR2 are SNHLY and FYNNEI. After removal of 7 bases from V and 8 bases from J, the junction contained 11 bases not matched to a gene. This CDR3 reads CASTTDRGVIKPQHF. The CDR3 DNA is TGTGCCAGCACCACGGACAGGGGGGTAATCAAGCCCCAGCATTTT.

The rearrangement uses TRBV6-1 and TRBJ1-2; the D gene is possibly TRBD1 (6 bases). This CDR3 spans 15 amino acids. Germline V gene sequence: CDR1 MNHNS, CDR2 SASEGT. V shed 2 bases and J shed 4 bases, with 14 bases lying between them. For the CDR3, the DNA is TGTGCCAGCAGTGAACTTTTTGGACAGTCCTATGGCTACACCTTC. Residues: CASSELFGQSYGYTF.

The chain joins TRBV27 to TRBJ2-1; 9 nucleotides align to TRBD2. Germline values: CDR1 MNHEY, CDR2 SMNVEV (reference sequence). The trim removed 3 bases at V and 4 bases at J, leaving 10 bases unmatched. The CDR3 length is 17 residues. CDR3 residues: CASSLSQRGDLYNEQFF. CDR3 nucleotides: TGTGCCAGCAGTTTGTCCCAGCGGGGGGATTTATACAATGAGCAGTTCTTC.

The chain recombines TRBV6-1 with TRBJ1-2; D not resolved. Looked up from germline, CDR1 is MNHNS and CDR2 is SASEGT. This CDR3 is 12 amino acids long. Trimming cost V 3 bases and J 5 bases, with 7 bases left between them. The CDR3 here is CASSEGRYGYTF. DNA for the CDR3: TGTGCCAGCAGTGAGGGGAGATATGGCTACACCTTC.

This clone turned up a few times. V and J are TRBV9 and TRBJ2-3; D is unresolved. The length of the CDR3 is 15 residues. V shed 3 bases and J shed 3 bases, with 14 bases lying between them. From germline, CDR1 is SGDLS and CDR2 YYNGEE. The CDR3 nucleotides read TGTGCCAGCAGCGCCCCGTCAGTGGTAACAGATACGCAGTATTTT. Translating gives CASSAPSVVTDTQYF.

This clone was counted ten times or more. The J gene is TRBJ2-1, the V gene TRBV5-1; weak D call: TRBD1 (5 bases). Germline V gene lookup returns CDR1 SGHRS and CDR2 YFSETQ. This CDR3 is 14 amino acids long. V was trimmed by 0 bases and J by 10 bases, leaving 14 bases between them. The CDR3, as DNA: TGCGCCAGCAGCTTGGTGGCAGGGAACGGGGAGCAGTTCTTC. It specifies CASSLVAGNGEQFF.

This clone was seen more than once but under ten times. This chain connects TRBV7-9 to TRBJ1-4; D gene unclear. CDR3 length equals 15 residues. V shed 5 bases and J shed 8 bases, with 18 bases lying between them. CDR1 SEHNR and CDR2 FQNEAQ come from the germline V gene (reference sequence). The CDR3 sequence: CASSRIIGDQEKLFF. In DNA, the CDR3 is TGTGCCAGCAGCCGGATCATCGGGGATCAGGAAAAACTGTTTTTT.

This sequence joins TRBV6-2 or TRBV6-3 and TRBJ1-5, with 8 bases fitting TRBD1. Germline V gene sequence: CDR1 MNHEY, CDR2 SVGEGT. The CDR3 contains 14 residues. Unmatched junction bases numbered 6, after V lost 5 bases and J lost 6 bases. The CDR3 region has the DNA TGTGCCAGCAGTATGACAGGGGCAACTCAGCCCCAGCATTTT. This sequence encodes CASSMTGATQPQHF.

The chain carries TRBV6-5 and TRBJ2-7, with D possibly matching TRBD2 (5 bases). Trimming cost V 7 bases and J 2 bases, with 15 bases left between them. In germline, CDR1 is MNHEY, CDR2 SVGAGI. The CDR3 is 14 residues long. DNA of the CDR3: TGTGCCAGCACCGGGCGAAAGGGAGCCTACGAGCAGTACGTC. It translates to CASTGRKGAYEQYV.

The CDR3 nucleotides are TGTGCCAGCTCACCTCCAGGGGCGGACGAGCAGTACTTC. Protein sequence: CASSPPGADEQYF. The chain combines TRBV18 with TRBJ2-7; TRBD1 is a possible D gene (6 bases). Germline V CDR1 and CDR2: KGHSH, LQKENI. The V end lost 3 bases, the J end lost 5 bases, and 11 bases lay between the germline ends. The CDR3 consists of 13 residues.